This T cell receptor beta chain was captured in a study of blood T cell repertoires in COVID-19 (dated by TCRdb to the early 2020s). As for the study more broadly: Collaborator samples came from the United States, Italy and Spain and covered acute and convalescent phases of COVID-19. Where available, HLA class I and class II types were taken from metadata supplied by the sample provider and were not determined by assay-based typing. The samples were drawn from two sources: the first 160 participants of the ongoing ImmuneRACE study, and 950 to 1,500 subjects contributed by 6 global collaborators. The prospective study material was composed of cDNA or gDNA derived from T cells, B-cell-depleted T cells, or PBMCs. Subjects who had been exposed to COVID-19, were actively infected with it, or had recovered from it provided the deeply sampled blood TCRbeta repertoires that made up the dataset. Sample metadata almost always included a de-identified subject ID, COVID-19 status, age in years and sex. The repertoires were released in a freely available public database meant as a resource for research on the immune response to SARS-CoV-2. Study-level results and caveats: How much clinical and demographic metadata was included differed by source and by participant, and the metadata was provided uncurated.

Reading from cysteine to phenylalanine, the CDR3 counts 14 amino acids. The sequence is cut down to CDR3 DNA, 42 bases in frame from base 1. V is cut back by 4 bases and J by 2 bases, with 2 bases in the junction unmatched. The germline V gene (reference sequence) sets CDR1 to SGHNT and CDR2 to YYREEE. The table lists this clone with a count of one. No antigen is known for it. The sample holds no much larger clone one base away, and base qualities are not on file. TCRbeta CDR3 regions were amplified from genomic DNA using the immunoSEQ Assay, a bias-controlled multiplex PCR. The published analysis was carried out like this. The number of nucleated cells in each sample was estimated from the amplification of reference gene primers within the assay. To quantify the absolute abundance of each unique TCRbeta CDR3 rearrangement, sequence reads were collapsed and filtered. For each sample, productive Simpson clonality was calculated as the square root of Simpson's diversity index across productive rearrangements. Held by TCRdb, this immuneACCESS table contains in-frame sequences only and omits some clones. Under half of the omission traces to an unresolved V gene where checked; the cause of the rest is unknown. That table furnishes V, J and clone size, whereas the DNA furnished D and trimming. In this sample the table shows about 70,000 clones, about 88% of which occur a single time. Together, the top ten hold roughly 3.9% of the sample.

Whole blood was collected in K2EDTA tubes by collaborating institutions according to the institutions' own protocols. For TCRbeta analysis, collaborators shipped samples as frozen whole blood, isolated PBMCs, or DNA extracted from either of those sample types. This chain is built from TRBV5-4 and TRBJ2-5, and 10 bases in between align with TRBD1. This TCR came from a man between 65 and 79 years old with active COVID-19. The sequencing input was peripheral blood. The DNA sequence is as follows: TGTGCCAGCAGCCTGGACAGGGGGCAAGAGACCCAGTACTTC. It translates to CASSLDRGQETQYF. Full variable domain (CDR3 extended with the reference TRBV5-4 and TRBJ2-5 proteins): ETGVTQSPTHLIKTRGQQVTLRCSSQSGHNTVSWYQQALGQGPQFIFQYYREEENGRGNFPPRFSGLQFPNYSSELNVNALELDDSALYLCASSLDRGQETQYFGPGTRLLVL.